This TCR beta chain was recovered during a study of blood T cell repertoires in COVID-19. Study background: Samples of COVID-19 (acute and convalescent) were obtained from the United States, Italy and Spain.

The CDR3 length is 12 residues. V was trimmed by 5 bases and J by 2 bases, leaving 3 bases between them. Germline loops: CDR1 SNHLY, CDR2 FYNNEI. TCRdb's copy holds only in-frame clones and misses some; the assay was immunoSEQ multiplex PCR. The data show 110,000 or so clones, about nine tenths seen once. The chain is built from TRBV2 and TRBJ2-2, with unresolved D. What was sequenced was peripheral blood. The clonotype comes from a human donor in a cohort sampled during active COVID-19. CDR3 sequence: CASSTNTGELFF. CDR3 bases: TGTGCCAGCAGTACAAACACCGGGGAGCTGTTTTTT.